The present T cell receptor beta chain was sequenced within a study of regulatory T cells in long-lasting Graves disease. Study context: Graves' patients diagnosed newly had used antithyroid drugs under 3 months.

CDR3 regions were amplified by Arm-PCR using iRepertoire HTBI primers to build TCR beta libraries. TCRdb redid the calling of the multiplex PCR reads with MiXCR, one entry per CDR3 protein. The top ten clones hold about 15% of a sample with 500,000 or so distinct CDR3 sequences, less than 15% of them seen once. Time point here: newly diagnosed GD, antithyroid drugs for less than 3 months. With RNA extracted from PBMCs as input, the TCR library was made. There are many counts of this clonotype. Separately, the same data were catalogued under a study of T cells in Graves' hyperthyroidism and ophthalmopathy.

This sample comprised peripheral blood mononuclear cells (PBMCs), obtained at new diagnosis, from a patient treated with antithyroid drugs. This receptor was obtained from a woman aged 45-60 years with Graves disease.

The CDR3 region has the DNA TGTGCCAGCAGCACCGGTTCTACTGAAGCTTTCTTT. Amino acid sequence: CASSTGSTEAFF. V is TRBV12-3 or TRBV12-4 and J is TRBJ1-1; D not certain. Trimming cost V 6 bases and J 5 bases, with 10 bases left between them. The CDR3 contains 12 residues.